The next 4 T cell receptor beta chains were all read from a single sample in a study of CD8+CD57+ T cells in acquired aplastic anemia. The template used for profiling TCR beta VDJ and CDR3 was genomic DNA. MiXCR, run by TCRdb on the reads, gives a single entry per CDR3 protein. The data hold 160,000 or so distinct CDR3 sequences, with roughly 43% observed a single time. Patients sequenced had flow cytometry evidence of CD8+CD57+ cell expansion. The sequenced material came from sorted CD4+, CD8+, or CD8+CD57+ T cells (not recorded which) from PBMCs. These TCRs come from a human donor with aplastic anemia.

This clonotype was seen only a few times. V usage is TRBV27 and J usage is TRBJ2-3; tentative D call: TRBD1 (7 bases). Germline V gene sequence: CDR1 MNHEY, CDR2 SMNVEV (reference sequence). The CDR3 is 16 amino acids. V dropped 0 bases and J dropped 4 bases, with 14 bases sitting between them. The CDR3 bases are TGTGCCAGCAGTTTATCGACAGTCAGGGGGGCAGATACGCAGTATTTT. Encoded protein: CASSLSTVRGADTQYF.

This clonotype was counted ten times or more. The chain carries TRBV7-9 and TRBJ2-7; 7 bases agree with TRBD1. The CDR3 has 16 residues. Unmatched junction bases numbered 10, after V lost 5 bases and J lost 0 bases. Germline V gene sequence: CDR1 SEHNR, CDR2 FQNEAQ (reference sequence). This chain's CDR3 is CASSHLGQSYSYEQYF. In DNA form, the CDR3 reads TGTGCCAGCAGCCATTTGGGACAGTCGTACTCCTACGAGCAGTACTTC. The full variable domain, completed using reference TRBV7-9 and TRBJ2-7, is DTGVSQNPRHKITKRGQNVTFRCDPISEHNRLYWYRQTLGQGPEFLTYFQNEAQLEKSRLLSDRFSAERPKGSFSTLEIQRTEQGDSAMYLCASSHLGQSYSYEQYFGPGTRLTVT.

A few counts support this clonotype. The V and J genes are TRBV28 and TRBJ1-2; unclear D gene. With 2 bases removed from V and 5 bases from J, the gap between germline ends came to 15 bases. Germline V lookup: CDR1 MDHEN, CDR2 SYDVKM. The CDR3 covers 15 residues. The CDR3 region has the DNA TGTGCCAGCAGTTTAGGTGGGCCTGGCCTTTATGGCTACACCTTC. It codes for CASSLGGPGLYGYTF.

The chain recombines TRBV20-1 with TRBJ2-1; 9 positions agree with TRBD2. Germline V gene data show CDR1 as DFQATT and CDR2 as SNEGSKA (reference sequence). The CDR3 has 14 residues. The CDR3 here is CSQGMLAGEDEQFF. DNA of the CDR3: TGCAGCCAAGGGATGTTAGCGGGAGAAGATGAGCAGTTCTTC.